A selection of T cell receptor beta chains follows, all from one sample in a study of blood T cell repertoires in COVID-19. Some clones are missing from TCRdb's copy, which holds only in-frame ones; the method was immunoSEQ multiplex PCR. This sample has 90,000 to 140,000 clones, with approximately 82% found just once. Sequenced input: peripheral blood. These receptors came from an elderly woman with acute or convalescent COVID-19. Each CDR3 is given with its conserved first and last residue. Fields, in order: clone size, J gene, V gene, CDR3 protein. Clone size appears in some rows only: once, few, many, or a class for an expanded clone.

>.|TRBJ1-1|TRBV6-5
CASRKTGDNTEAFF
>few|TRBJ2-5|TRBV2
CASSVMAQETQYF
>few|TRBJ2-3|TRBV12-1
CASKVGASVSTDTQYF
>few|TRBJ1-2|TRBV7-2
CASSFEQGHGYTF
>.|TRBJ1-1|TRBV7-6
CASSLGTGSSAFF
>.|TRBJ1-3|TRBV4-2
CASSPQGGQGIRSGNTIYF
>.|TRBJ1-4|TRBV5-5
CASSPMAGVDEKLFF
>.|TRBJ2-1|TRBV6-4
CASSEVNEQFF
>.|TRBJ2-2|TRBV27
CASTTYGGQGPGELFF
>.|TRBJ1-2|TRBV7-2
CASSLGQGSYTF
>once|TRBJ2-3|TRBV28
CASSLPLGTDTQYF
>.|TRBJ2-1|TRBV6-4
CASSDSAGEVSEQFF
>.|TRBJ2-2|TRBV7-9
CASTIGTSGNTGELFF
>.|TRBJ1-2|TRBV28
CASSLVDRVTDGYTF
>.|TRBJ2-3|TRBV6-6
CASSYWSGRGTDTQYF
>.|TRBJ2-2|TRBV5-5
CASSSGTGGDTGELFF
>.|TRBJ2-3|TRBV10-2
CASSGPLAGGTNTQYF
>.|TRBJ2-2|TRBV9
CASSVGPSGRLTGELFF
>.|TRBJ1-4|TRBV3-1/TRBV3-2
CASSQVTGVEKLFF